This T cell receptor (beta chain) derives from a study of T cell responses to AZD1222 COVID-19 vaccine. The assay was immunoSEQ multiplex PCR, and TCRdb's table has in-frame clones only and misses some. This table holds about 120,000 clones, about nine tenths found once. To note about this clone: Antigen specificity is unknown.

V gave up 7 bases and J gave up 3 bases; unmatched junction bases: 7. The CDR3 spans 13 residues. The germline gives CDR1 SQVTM, CDR2 ANQGSEA. Study results and caveats: The study found Spike-specific TCR breadth and depth rose after two AZD1222 doses.

This clonotype was sampled from an adult in good health. The sequencing used peripheral blood, collected on day 0 of AZD1222 vaccination. The rearrangement uses TRBV29-1 and TRBJ2-7; 9 bases line up with TRBD1. The CDR3 here is CSARTGAYYEQYF. Here the CDR3 DNA reads TGCAGCGCCCGGACAGGGGCCTACTACGAGCAGTACTTC.